Below are 29 T cell receptor beta chains sequenced from a single sample in a study of identifying expanded T cells in peripheral blood. TCRdb's table, derived via immunoSEQ multiplex PCR, lists solely in-frame clones and lacks some. The table has about 82,000 clones, roughly 90% seen once. Input material: blood. The receptor source for this set is a person aged 18 to 70 in good health.

There are a few counts of this clone. This chain links TRBV7-9 with TRBJ1-6, with TRBD1 matching over 8 bases. CDR3 length equals 15 residues. Trimming took 5 bases from V and 7 from J; bases not matched to a gene: 7. Germline V gives CDR1 SEHNR, CDR2 FQNEAQ (reference sequence). The CDR3: CASSATGTGNSPLHF. Written as DNA, the CDR3 is TGTGCCAGCAGCGCAACCGGGACAGGCAATTCACCCCTCCACTTT.

The chain has TRBV9 and TRBJ1-1; D not resolved. The CDR3 length is 14 residues. Deletions cut 0 bases from V and 1 base from J, with 7 bases between. The V gene's germline CDR1 is SGDLS and CDR2 YYNGEE. The CDR3 DNA reads TGTGCCAGCAGCGTAGGTGCAGGGAACACTGAAGCTTTCTTT. Translated, it gives CASSVGAGNTEAFF.

This sequence joins TRBV5-1 and TRBJ2-1, with 11 bases matching TRBD2. This CDR3 region has 15 residues. Germline V lookup: CDR1 SGHRS, CDR2 YFSETQ. Trimming cost V 3 bases and J 6 bases; bases outside gene matches: 5. This chain's CDR3 is CASSSSTSGANEQFF. CDR3 DNA sequence: TGCGCCAGCAGCTCGTCGACTAGCGGGGCCAATGAGCAGTTCTTC. Supplemented by reference TRBV5-1 and TRBJ2-1, the full variable domain reads KAGVTQTPRYLIKTRGQQVTLSCSPISGHRSVSWYQQTPGQGLQFLFEYFSETQRNKGNFPGRFSGRQFSNSRSEMNVSTLELGDSALYLCASSSSTSGANEQFFGPGTRLTVL.

The chain uses TRBV14 and TRBJ2-5; maybe TRBD2 (6 bases). The CDR3 contains 13 residues. Germline V gene sequence: CDR1 SGHDN, CDR2 FVKESK. Trimming pared 1 base from V and 5 bases from J, leaving 8 bases between. The CDR3 coding sequence is TGTGCCAGCAGCCAAGCGGGAGCGGAGACCCAGTACTTC. Amino acid sequence: CASSQAGAETQYF.

J is TRBJ2-1 and V is TRBV5-1, with D uncertain. V was clipped by 0 bases and J by 3 bases, with 19 bases between them. Germline CDR1 is SGHRS and CDR2 is YFSETQ. This CDR3 contains 18 residues. CDR3 nucleotides: TGCGCCAGCAGCTTGGCCAAACGGGCAGAACAAATCTACAATGAGCAGTTCTTC. Encoded protein: CASSLAKRAEQIYNEQFF. Looking up the rest from reference TRBV5-1 and TRBJ2-1 gives the full variable domain: KAGVTQTPRYLIKTRGQQVTLSCSPISGHRSVSWYQQTPGQGLQFLFEYFSETQRNKGNFPGRFSGRQFSNSRSEMNVSTLELGDSALYLCASSLAKRAEQIYNEQFFGPGTRLTVL.

V is TRBV6-5 and J is TRBJ2-7, with D perhaps assigned TRBD1 or TRBD2 (5 bases each). V was shortened by 5 bases and J by 3 bases, with 14 bases between the two germline ends. The CDR3 extends over 14 amino acids. In germline, CDR1 is MNHEY, CDR2 SVGAGI. In DNA form, the CDR3 reads TGTGCCAGCAGTCGAGCCGGGACCCACTACGAGCAGTACTTC. It yields the protein CASSRAGTHYEQYF.

This clone was counted many times. Other DNA sequences in this sample translate to the same CDR3. This chain links TRBV9 with TRBJ1-3, with unresolved D. Trimming pared 0 bases from V and 0 bases from J, leaving 7 bases between. The CDR3 sequence is 15 residues long. Germline assignment: CDR1 SGDLS and CDR2 YYNGEE. The CDR3 DNA is TGTGCCAGCAGCGTAGGGGGAGTCTCTGGAAACACCATATATTTT. This encodes CASSVGGVSGNTIYF.

The chain is built from TRBV5-6 and TRBJ2-2; 8 bases are a match to TRBD1. V was pared by 4 bases and J by 2 bases, with 4 bases of the junction left unmatched. The CDR3 runs 15 residues. Germline V gene sequence: CDR1 SGHDT, CDR2 YYEEEE. The CDR3 region is CASSLGQVNTGELFF. In DNA form, the CDR3 reads TGTGCCAGCAGCCTGGGACAGGTTAACACCGGGGAGCTGTTTTTT.

This chain links TRBV19 with TRBJ1-3, with D unresolved. This CDR3 comprises 14 residues. Germline lookup yields CDR1 LNHDA and CDR2 SQIVND (reference sequence). Trimming pared 3 bases from V and 4 bases from J, leaving 10 bases between. The CDR3, as DNA: TGTGCCAGTAGTATGTGGACCGGCGGAAACACCATATATTTT. This sequence encodes CASSMWTGGNTIYF.

The chain links TRBV5-1 to TRBJ1-5; TRBD1 aligns across 11 bases. Germline lookup yields CDR1 SGHRS and CDR2 YFSETQ. With 0 bases clipped from V and 4 bases from J, the junction kept 6 bases outside the gene matches. The CDR3 sequence is 17 residues long. CDR3 sequence (DNA): TGCGCCAGCAGCTTGGGGCCCCGGGACAGGGGGAATCAGCCCCAGCATTTT. Protein: CASSLGPRDRGNQPQHF.

The chain links TRBV4-3 to TRBJ1-2; 10 bases align to TRBD1. The CDR3 runs 16 residues. J was trimmed by 6 bases and V by 4 bases; bases with no gene match: 11. CDR1 LGHNA and CDR2 YSLEER come from the germline V gene. The CDR3, as DNA: TGCGCCAGCAGCCCCTATGGGACAGGGGCCGCTAATGGCTACACCTTC. This gives the protein CASSPYGTGAANGYTF.

The V and J genes are TRBV4-2 and TRBJ1-1; D gene ambiguous. CDR1 LGHNA and CDR2 YNFKEQ come from the germline V gene. The CDR3 extends over 16 amino acids. V lost 4 bases and J lost 6, with 21 bases in between. The CDR3 is CASSPSAGAGVAEAFF. CDR3 DNA sequence: TGTGCCAGCAGCCCCAGTGCGGGCGCGGGTGTGGCTGAAGCTTTCTTT.

The gene calls are TRBV5-1 and TRBJ2-2, with 9 nucleotides matching TRBD1. V shed 5 bases, J shed 3 bases, and the junction held 2 bases outside the gene matches. From germline, CDR1 is SGHRS and CDR2 YFSETQ. CDR3 size: 14 residues. The CDR3 protein is CASRTGGDTGELFF. Here the CDR3 DNA reads TGCGCCAGCAGAACAGGGGGCGACACCGGGGAGCTGTTTTTT.

This sequence joins TRBV5-4 and TRBJ2-3, with 8 positions matching TRBD2. This CDR3 region has 15 residues. Germline V gives CDR1 SGHNT, CDR2 YYREEE (reference sequence). V shed 4 bases, J shed 5 bases, and the junction held 9 bases outside the gene matches. The CDR3 loop reads CASSPGGALRDTQYF. CDR3 sequence (DNA): TGTGCCAGCAGCCCCGGGGGGGCCTTGAGAGATACGCAGTATTTT.

The genes are TRBV5-1 and TRBJ2-1; unclear D gene. This CDR3 contains 15 residues. Germline lookup yields CDR1 SGHRS and CDR2 YFSETQ. V was shortened by 7 bases and J by 0 bases, with 14 bases between the two germline ends. The CDR3 nucleotides read TGCGCCAGCGGGGTTCGGTTGAGCTCCTACAATGAGCAGTTCTTC. It translates to CASGVRLSSYNEQFF.

CDR3 nucleotides: TGTGCCAGCAGTGGTGGGGGCCACACCATATATTTT. It is translated as CASSGGGHTIYF. The genes are TRBV6-1 and TRBJ1-3, with D maybe TRBD1 (6 bases). There are 12 residues in the CDR3. Deletions cut 4 bases from V and 8 bases from J, with 9 bases between. The V gene's germline CDR1 is MNHNS and CDR2 SASEGT.

This clone was detected once. The J gene is TRBJ1-1, the V gene TRBV30, with no clear D. There are 11 residues in the CDR3. V shed 7 bases and J shed 8 bases, with 14 bases lying between them. Germline V gives CDR1 GTSNPN, CDR2 SVGIG (reference sequence). In DNA, the CDR3 is TGTGCCTCAAGATCGTCTTCAGAAGCTTTCTTT. Protein: CASRSSSEAFF.

J is TRBJ1-2 and V is TRBV7-3; D uncertain. The CDR3 has 15 residues. Per the germline V gene, CDR1 is SGHTA and CDR2 is FQGTGA. Trimming cost V 5 bases and J 2 bases, with 15 bases left between them. In nucleotides, the CDR3 is TGTGCCAGCAGCGCTATTAGGACGGGAAACTATGGCTACACCTTC. Protein product: CASSAIRTGNYGYTF.

This clone was seen a single time. The chain links TRBV4-1 to TRBJ2-3; unclear D gene. The CDR3 has 14 amino acids. The V and J ends lost 1 base and 4 bases respectively, with 9 bases between them. Germline V gene sequence: CDR1 MGHRA, CDR2 YSYEKL. The CDR3, as DNA: TGCGCCAGCAGCCAAGCCCCCTTATCAGATACGCAGTATTTT. Residues: CASSQAPLSDTQYF.

The V call is TRBV4-1, the J call TRBJ1-1, with D tentatively TRBD1 (6 bases). CDR3 length: 15 amino acids. V dropped 1 base and J dropped 1 base, with 10 bases sitting between them. Per the germline V gene, CDR1 is MGHRA and CDR2 is YSYEKL. The CDR3 DNA follows: TGCGCCAGCAGCCAAGCGGGGACACAGAACACTGAAGCTTTCTTT. Protein sequence: CASSQAGTQNTEAFF.

The chain carries TRBV5-1 and TRBJ2-2; D remains unclear. V was trimmed by 6 bases and J by 0 bases, leaving 18 bases between them. The CDR3 totals 17 residues. Germline CDR1 SGHRS, CDR2 YFSETQ. The CDR3 DNA reads TGCGCCAGCACGTCCGCCCGGCTGCGGACGAACACCGGGGAGCTGTTTTTT. As protein: CASTSARLRTNTGELFF.

The V call is TRBV10-3, the J call TRBJ2-7; D is ambiguous. Germline-derived CDR1 and CDR2 are ENHRY and SYGVKD. Trimming removed 4 bases at V and 3 bases at J, with 16 bases between. The CDR3 spans 15 residues. As DNA, the CDR3 is TGTGCCATCAGTGCCGGACCAAGAGTGGGCTACGAGCAGTACTTC. Translated, it gives CAISAGPRVGYEQYF.

This chain links TRBV7-9 with TRBJ1-2; the D gene is possibly TRBD1 (6 bases). CDR1 is SEHNR, CDR2 FQNEAQ, per germline (reference sequence). Trimming removed 3 bases from V and 5 bases from J, with 10 bases in between. CDR3 length: 13 amino acids. CDR3 DNA sequence: TGTGCCAGCAGCTTTTCAGGGGCATATGGCTACACCTTC. Translating gives CASSFSGAYGYTF.

The chain couples TRBV6-5 to TRBJ2-7; possibly TRBD1 for D (6 bases). The ends were cut back, 11 bases at V and 1 base at J, with 15 bases in the middle. Germline assignment: CDR1 MNHEY and CDR2 SVGAGI. CDR3 length: 13 amino acids. CDR3 nucleotides: TGTGCCCTCCCGACGGACAGTTCCTACGAGCAGTACTTC. It is translated as CALPTDSSYEQYF.

V gene TRBV5-8 combines with J gene TRBJ2-6; 12 bases are a match to TRBD1. The ends lost 3 bases at V and 2 bases at J; junction bases unmatched: 3. CDR3 length equals 17 residues. Per germline, CDR1 SGHTS and CDR2 YDEGEE. The DNA of the CDR3 is TGTGCCAGCAGCTCTGGGACAGGGGGCGCTGGGGCCAACGTCCTGACTTTC. It specifies CASSSGTGGAGANVLTF.

This chain connects TRBV5-1 to TRBJ1-4; 9 nucleotides match TRBD1. Germline trimming cut 4 bases from V and 7 bases from J; bases unmatched to any gene: 5. This CDR3 region has 14 residues. The V gene's germline CDR1 is SGHRS and CDR2 YFSETQ. CDR3 in amino acids: CASSPGDRVEKLFF. Here the CDR3 DNA reads TGCGCCAGCAGCCCGGGGGACAGGGTTGAAAAACTGTTTTTT.

The chain carries TRBV7-2 and TRBJ1-5; no reliable D call. CDR1 is SGHTA, CDR2 FQGNSA, per germline. This CDR3 is built from 12 residues. V was trimmed by 2 bases and J by 5 bases, leaving 4 bases between them. The CDR3 sequence: CASSLWDQPQHF. The CDR3 nucleotides read TGTGCCAGCAGCTTATGGGATCAGCCCCAGCATTTT.

The rearrangement uses TRBV5-1 and TRBJ1-3, with a possible D match to TRBD1 (6 bases). The CDR3 is 15 residues long. Germline assignment: CDR1 SGHRS and CDR2 YFSETQ. V was pared by 0 bases and J by 3 bases, with 10 bases between. The CDR3 protein is CASSLGQVFGNTIYF. The CDR3 DNA is TGCGCCAGCAGCTTGGGACAGGTCTTTGGAAACACCATATATTTT.

V gene TRBV9 combines with J gene TRBJ1-4; 7 nucleotides line up with TRBD1. The CDR3 consists of 15 residues. The trim removed 0 bases at V and 7 bases at J, leaving 6 bases unmatched. The germline CDR1 and CDR2 sequences are SGDLS and YYNGEE. This CDR3 reads CASSVGVQGFEKLFF. CDR3 bases: TGTGCCAGCAGCGTAGGGGTACAGGGGTTTGAAAAACTGTTTTTT.